Listed below are T cell receptor beta chains from one sample, sequenced in a study of shared clonotypes between healthy human individuals. Data came from immunoSEQ multiplex PCR; TCRdb stores just in-frame clones and leaves some out. This table holds fewer than 2.5 million clones, 80% to 95% found once. Sequenced material: naive CD4+ T cells from PBMCs. The receptors were sampled from a man aged 18 to 29 in good health. Some clones in this sample may be carry-over from other donors' samples. CDR3s include the opening cysteine and the closing phenylalanine or tryptophan. Fields, in order: V gene, J gene, D gene, clone size, CDR3 protein, CDR3 DNA. A D gene is named only where the DNA matches it firmly. The listing skips clone size in some rows; elsewhere it reads once, few, many or a size class.

v_gene: TRBV10-3; j_gene: TRBJ1-2; d_gene: NA; abundance: NA; CDR3aa: CAISGGAQGPLVRGYTF; CDR3nt: TGTGCCATCAGTGGGGGGGCACAGGGACCGCTTGTTCGGGGCTACACCTTC
v_gene: TRBV7-3; j_gene: TRBJ2-1; d_gene: NA; abundance: NA; CDR3aa: CASSLVFTGVFDEQFF; CDR3nt: TGTGCCAGCAGCTTAGTTTTCACGGGAGTCTTTGATGAGCAGTTCTTC
v_gene: TRBV28; j_gene: TRBJ1-1; d_gene: NA; abundance: NA; CDR3aa: CASSLRTEAFF; CDR3nt: TGTGCCAGCAGTTTGCGCACTGAAGCTTTCTTT
v_gene: TRBV6-5; j_gene: TRBJ1-5; d_gene: NA; abundance: NA; CDR3aa: CASSPGAGQPQHF; CDR3nt: TGTGCCAGCAGCCCGGGGGCAGGGCAGCCCCAGCATTTT
v_gene: TRBV28; j_gene: TRBJ2-7; d_gene: TRBD2; abundance: NA; CDR3aa: CASRPGLAEYEQYF; CDR3nt: TGTGCCAGCAGACCGGGACTAGCGGAATACGAGCAGTACTTC
v_gene: TRBV28; j_gene: TRBJ2-5; d_gene: NA; abundance: NA; CDR3aa: CASSRPGQEGANSDF; CDR3nt: TGTGCCAGCAGCCGTCCGGGCCAGGAGGGGGCGAACAGTGACTTC
v_gene: TRBV28; j_gene: TRBJ2-2; d_gene: NA; abundance: NA; CDR3aa: CASTGHHTGELFF; CDR3nt: TGTGCCAGCACTGGCCACCACACCGGGGAGCTGTTTTTT
v_gene: TRBV10-3; j_gene: TRBJ1-2; d_gene: NA; abundance: NA; CDR3aa: CAISLGDAGRISYTF; CDR3nt: TGTGCCATCAGTCTAGGCGACGCAGGTCGAATAAGCTACACCTTC
v_gene: TRBV6-5; j_gene: TRBJ1-1; d_gene: NA; abundance: few; CDR3aa: CASSYQTVLHTEAFF; CDR3nt: TGTGCCAGCAGTTACCAGACAGTCCTCCACACTGAAGCTTTCTTT
v_gene: TRBV7-3; j_gene: TRBJ2-1; d_gene: NA; abundance: NA; CDR3aa: CASSPRASSGEDEQFF; CDR3nt: TGTGCCAGCAGCCCCCGGGCGTCCTCGGGGGAGGATGAGCAGTTCTTC
v_gene: TRBV5-1; j_gene: TRBJ2-7; d_gene: TRBD2; abundance: once; CDR3aa: CASSPGLAGAFSYEQYF; CDR3nt: TGCGCCAGCAGCCCGGGACTAGCGGGAGCTTTCTCCTACGAGCAGTACTTC
v_gene: TRBV7-2; j_gene: TRBJ2-3; d_gene: NA; abundance: NA; CDR3aa: CASSLQPSRYTDTQYF; CDR3nt: TGTGCCAGCAGCCTGCAGCCATCCCGGTACACAGATACGCAGTATTTT
v_gene: TRBV2; j_gene: TRBJ2-3; d_gene: NA; abundance: NA; CDR3aa: CASVEGRIGYF; CDR3nt: TGTGCCAGTGTCGAGGGCAGAATCGGGTATTTT
v_gene: TRBV6-5; j_gene: TRBJ2-7; d_gene: NA; abundance: NA; CDR3aa: CASSYRVVPTYEQYF; CDR3nt: TGTGCCAGCAGTTACAGGGTGGTCCCGACGTACGAGCAGTACTTC
v_gene: TRBV7-9; j_gene: TRBJ2-2; d_gene: NA; abundance: NA; CDR3aa: CASSLEVGSTGELFF; CDR3nt: TGTGCCAGCAGCTTAGAGGTCGGGTCCACCGGGGAGCTGTTTTTT
v_gene: TRBV7-2; j_gene: TRBJ2-5; d_gene: TRBD2; abundance: NA; CDR3aa: CASSLVLAGDETQYF; CDR3nt: TGTGCCAGCAGCTTAGTGCTAGCGGGAGATGAGACCCAGTACTTC
v_gene: TRBV7-2; j_gene: TRBJ1-2; d_gene: NA; abundance: NA; CDR3aa: CASNQGAGNYGYTF; CDR3nt: TGTGCCAGCAACCAAGGGGCAGGGAACTATGGCTACACCTTC
v_gene: TRBV19; j_gene: TRBJ1-1; d_gene: NA; abundance: NA; CDR3aa: CASSITAGATEAFF; CDR3nt: TGTGCCAGTAGTATCACGGCAGGGGCCACTGAAGCTTTCTTT
v_gene: TRBV5-5; j_gene: TRBJ2-3; d_gene: NA; abundance: NA; CDR3aa: CASTLTGSGTDTQYF; CDR3nt: TGTGCCAGCACCCTAACGGGTTCAGGCACAGATACGCAGTATTTT
v_gene: TRBV4-2; j_gene: TRBJ2-3; d_gene: TRBD2; abundance: NA; CDR3aa: CASSKEGTSGTISTDTQYF; CDR3nt: TGTGCCAGCAGCAAGGAAGGGACTAGCGGGACCATAAGCACAGATACGCAGTATTTT
v_gene: TRBV7-9; j_gene: TRBJ2-2; d_gene: TRBD2; abundance: NA; CDR3aa: CASSLAGPGTGELFF; CDR3nt: TGTGCCAGCAGCCTAGCGGGGCCCGGGACCGGGGAGCTGTTTTTT
v_gene: TRBV18; j_gene: TRBJ1-5; d_gene: NA; abundance: NA; CDR3aa: CASAPPGRSQPQHF; CDR3nt: TGTGCCAGCGCGCCTCCAGGGAGATCTCAGCCCCAGCATTTT
v_gene: TRBV6-5; j_gene: TRBJ2-1; d_gene: TRBD2; abundance: NA; CDR3aa: CASSYRGLAGGEQFF; CDR3nt: TGTGCCAGCAGTTACCGGGGACTAGCGGGCGGTGAGCAGTTCTTC
v_gene: TRBV7-3; j_gene: TRBJ2-7; d_gene: NA; abundance: NA; CDR3aa: CASSSLTGHREQYF; CDR3nt: TGTGCCAGCAGCTCACTTACGGGACACCGCGAGCAGTACTTC
v_gene: TRBV7-7; j_gene: TRBJ2-2; d_gene: TRBD2; abundance: NA; CDR3aa: CASTTPPSRLAGGQISGELFF; CDR3nt: TGTGCCAGCACCACTCCCCCGAGCCGGCTAGCGGGAGGGCAAATTTCCGGGGAGCTGTTTTTT
v_gene: TRBV28; j_gene: TRBJ2-6; d_gene: NA; abundance: once; CDR3aa: CASNRGSSGANVLTF; CDR3nt: TGTGCCAGCAACCGGGGTTCCTCTGGGGCCAACGTCCTGACTTTC
v_gene: TRBV4-1; j_gene: TRBJ2-1; d_gene: NA; abundance: NA; CDR3aa: CASSQVPPAPLSYNEQFF; CDR3nt: TGCGCCAGCAGCCAAGTTCCCCCAGCGCCTCTCTCCTACAATGAGCAGTTCTTC
v_gene: TRBV7-9; j_gene: TRBJ1-1; d_gene: NA; abundance: few; CDR3aa: CASSWGDTEAFF; CDR3nt: TGTGCCAGCAGCTGGGGTGACACTGAAGCTTTCTTT
v_gene: TRBV7-2; j_gene: TRBJ2-7; d_gene: TRBD1; abundance: NA; CDR3aa: CASSRQGASSYEQYF; CDR3nt: TGTGCCAGCAGCCGACAGGGGGCGTCTTCCTACGAGCAGTACTTC
v_gene: TRBV5-1; j_gene: TRBJ1-1; d_gene: NA; abundance: NA; CDR3aa: CASSSGAGKGEAFF; CDR3nt: TGCGCCAGCAGCTCGGGGGCCGGGAAGGGAGAAGCTTTCTTT
v_gene: TRBV11-2; j_gene: TRBJ1-3; d_gene: NA; abundance: NA; CDR3aa: CASSLGPGNTIYF; CDR3nt: TGTGCCAGCAGCTTAGGGCCCGGAAACACCATATATTTT
v_gene: TRBV5-1; j_gene: TRBJ2-3; d_gene: NA; abundance: once; CDR3aa: CAGASEMGDTQYF; CDR3nt: TGCGCCGGTGCCTCCGAGATGGGGGATACGCAGTATTTT
v_gene: TRBV7-2; j_gene: TRBJ2-6; d_gene: NA; abundance: NA; CDR3aa: CASTLGSGSSSGANVLTF; CDR3nt: TGTGCCAGCACCCTAGGAAGCGGGTCAAGCTCTGGGGCCAACGTCCTGACTTTC
v_gene: TRBV5-1; j_gene: TRBJ2-1; d_gene: TRBD2; abundance: NA; CDR3aa: CASSGLAGGNNEQFF; CDR3nt: TGCGCCAGCAGTGGGCTAGCGGGAGGGAACAATGAGCAGTTCTTC
v_gene: TRBV6-5; j_gene: TRBJ2-1; d_gene: NA; abundance: NA; CDR3aa: CASSRMGFYNEQFF; CDR3nt: TGTGCCAGCAGCCGGATGGGCTTCTACAATGAGCAGTTCTTC
v_gene: TRBV10-3; j_gene: TRBJ2-3; d_gene: TRBD2; abundance: NA; CDR3aa: CAISSTSGYTDTQYF; CDR3nt: TGTGCCATCAGCTCGACTAGCGGTTACACAGATACGCAGTATTTT
v_gene: TRBV7-2; j_gene: TRBJ2-7; d_gene: NA; abundance: NA; CDR3aa: CASSLTISDEQYF; CDR3nt: TGTGCCAGCAGCTTAACGATCAGCGACGAGCAGTACTTC
v_gene: TRBV7-3; j_gene: TRBJ1-6; d_gene: NA; abundance: NA; CDR3aa: CASSSRRQNSPLHF; CDR3nt: TGTGCCAGCAGCTCAAGACGGCAAAATTCACCCCTCCACTTT
v_gene: TRBV27; j_gene: TRBJ2-3; d_gene: TRBD2; abundance: NA; CDR3aa: CASSFSPWVAGDKGTDTQYF; CDR3nt: TGTGCCAGCAGCTTCTCCCCCTGGGTAGCGGGAGATAAGGGCACAGATACGCAGTATTTT
v_gene: TRBV5-1; j_gene: TRBJ1-2; d_gene: TRBD1; abundance: NA; CDR3aa: CASSFSGQGSGGYTF; CDR3nt: TGCGCCAGCAGCTTCTCCGGACAGGGGTCGGGTGGCTACACCTTC